The 10 T cell receptor beta chains below come from one sample, sequenced in a study of blood T cells in healthy people across ages. For the second PCR, which ran for about 6 to 11 cycles, a sample-barcoded 5' primer and a J-beta primer mix were used. TCRdb processed the 5' RACE reads anew with MiXCR; each CDR3 protein has one entry. The sample has about 800,000 distinct CDR3 sequences; more than 20% are singletons. This sample was also put to use in a study of T cells of mothers and their children.

Sequencing was done on a sample of blood. These receptor sequences come from a boy aged 5-17 years in good health.

This chain joins TRBV11-1 and TRBJ2-1, with D possibly being TRBD2 (6 bases). V gave up 5 bases and J gave up 4 bases, with 21 bases separating them. Germline V lookup: CDR1 SGHAT, CDR2 FQDESV (reference sequence). The CDR3 consists of 17 residues. CDR3 DNA: TGTGCCAGCAGCGAAAAGGTTTTCGGGAGAGGATACAATGAGCAGTTCTTC. Protein: CASSEKVFGRGYNEQFF.

There are a few counts of this clonotype. The J gene is TRBJ1-1, the V gene TRBV29-1, with 8 bases matching TRBD1. The trim removed 1 base at V and 10 bases at J, leaving 14 bases unmatched. This CDR3 comprises 15 residues. The germline V gene has CDR1 SQVTM and CDR2 ANQGSEA. The CDR3 DNA reads as TGCAGCGTTGAAGGAAAGGACAGGGTGGGCGCCGTAGCTTTCTTT. This encodes CSVEGKDRVGAVAFF.

The J gene is TRBJ2-3, the V gene TRBV5-4, with 7 positions matching TRBD1. The germline CDR1 and CDR2 sequences are SGHNT and YYREEE (reference sequence). This CDR3 has 15 residues. The J segment lost 0 bases and the V segment lost 4 bases, leaving 5 bases of the junction unmatched. The CDR3 spells CASSTPTGSTDTQYF. The DNA for the CDR3 is TGTGCCAGCAGCACCCCGACAGGGAGCACAGATACGCAGTATTTT.

This chain connects TRBV4-3 to TRBJ2-7; D is perhaps TRBD2 (5 bases). CDR1 is LGHNA and CDR2 is YSLEER in the germline V gene. V was pared by 0 bases and J by 1 base, with 10 bases between. The CDR3 sequence is 15 residues long. The CDR3: CASSQDWRFSYEQYF. The CDR3 DNA reads TGCGCCAGCAGCCAAGATTGGAGGTTTTCCTACGAGCAGTACTTC.

The chain carries TRBV28 and TRBJ1-1; D gene uncertain. Germline lookup yields CDR1 MDHEN and CDR2 SYDVKM. Between the trimmed V and J ends, which lost 9 bases and 0 bases, there was a span of 8 bases. The CDR3 contains 12 residues. CDR3 loop: CASRILNTEAFF. DNA of the CDR3: TGTGCCAGTAGAATATTGAACACTGAAGCTTTCTTT.

This clonotype was recorded only once. V is TRBV28 and J is TRBJ1-5; perhaps TRBD1 as D (6 bases). CDR1 and CDR2 (germline): MDHEN, SYDVKM. V was clipped by 3 bases and J by 6 bases, with 18 bases between them. This CDR3 has 16 residues. Here the CDR3 reads CASSLSYSTGSQPQHF. CDR3 bases: TGTGCCAGCAGTTTGAGTTACTCGACAGGAAGTCAGCCCCAGCATTTT.

The rearrangement uses TRBV29-1 and TRBJ1-2, with D hard to call. The CDR3 contains 13 residues. V was clipped by 1 base and J by 2 bases, with 8 bases between them. CDR1 SQVTM and CDR2 ANQGSEA come from the germline V gene. CDR3 in amino acids: CSVEAPINYGYTF. The CDR3 nucleotides read TGCAGCGTTGAAGCACCCATAAACTATGGCTACACCTTC.

This clonotype came up a few times. The gene calls are TRBV28 and TRBJ2-5; D remains ambiguous. The DNA end favors TRBJ2-1, so the J call may be wrong. The CDR3 length is 14 residues. CDR1 is MDHEN, CDR2 SYDVKM, per germline. The CDR3 nucleotides are TGTGCCAGCAGCTCCTACCCGACTCTCCCTGAGCAGTTCTTC. This encodes CASSSYPTLPEQFF.

A few counts support this clonotype. Germline and junction disagree at one end, which may indicate a read error. V and J are TRBV4-2 and TRBJ2-2, with D unresolved. The length of the CDR3 is 15 residues. CDR1 and CDR2 (germline): LGHNA, YNFKEQ. CDR3 in DNA: TGTGACAGCAGCCAAGATTCCCAGAACACCGGGGAGCTGTTTTTT. As protein: CDSSQDSQNTGELFF.

This chain links TRBV11-1 with TRBJ2-1; a possible D gene is TRBD2 (5 bases). Trimming removed 1 base at V and 2 bases at J, with 6 bases between. CDR1 is SGHAT, CDR2 FQDESV, per germline (reference sequence). The CDR3 consists of 14 residues. The CDR3 reads CASSLVRAYNEQFF. CDR3 nucleotide sequence: TGTGCCAGCAGCTTAGTGAGGGCCTACAATGAGCAGTTCTTC.